The rows below give T cell receptor beta chains drawn from one sample of a study of blood T cell repertoires in COVID-19. Using immunoSEQ multiplex PCR, the repertoire was profiled, and TCRdb retains in-frame clones only, with some absent. The profile shows 150,000 to 200,000 clones, about three quarters of them singletons. The sequenced sample was peripheral blood. These receptors came from a man in his sixties with acute or convalescent COVID-19. Each CDR3 is given without its conserved first and last residue.

v_call	cdr3_aa
TRBV6-5	ASSTQGAPNTEAF
TRBV30	AWNRGFNTEAF
TRBV19	ASSISRTGNSPLH
TRBV5-1	ASSLVGQDEQY
TRBV5-4	ASSLDWQETQY
TRBV4-1	ASSREGPNEQF
TRBV19	ADRDTGELF
TRBV19	ASSTGTGLQPQH
TRBV11-2	ASSLVAGGYNEQF
TRBV7-2	ASSGNGVGGNQPQH
TRBV18	ASSPRTGASYEQY
TRBV4-1	ASSPDRGSYNSPLH
TRBV12-5	ASGPGFGQGQPQH
TRBV18	ASSQTMTENQPQH
TRBV21-1	ASSKGAGMDGYT
TRBV9	ASSVGTGDNEQF
TRBV5-4	ASSRDKSISSYNEQF
TRBV7-3	ASSLRGVLNTEAF